This T cell receptor beta chain derives from a study of T cell repertoires in cytomegalovirus infection. Study-wide background: Recently identified HLA-C-restricted and well-studied HLA-B-restricted CMV epitopes were used. Matching HLA type, along with CMV infection, was indicated by public TCR beta signatures.

Worth noting for this clonotype: As yet, its antigen is unknown.

Study-wide findings and caveats: Clonotypes of TCR beta that were HLA-C-restricted and CMV-specific dominated the ex vivo response. Cumulative public TCR beta family frequency identified CMV carriers with the relevant HLA.

The CDR3 totals 15 residues. V was cut by 5 bases and J by 9 bases, with 20 bases left in between. In germline, CDR1 is MDHEN, CDR2 SYDVKM. Via MiXCR, TCRdb re-called the reads, giving one row per CDR3 protein. The sample records about 830,000 distinct CDR3 sequences, approximately 29% being singletons. The receptor comes from a human donor in good health (CMV status not recorded). Some clones in this sample may be carry-over from other donors' samples. The source was cultured CD8+ T cells from PBMCs, collected from culture after CMV antigen stimulation. V and J are TRBV28 and TRBJ1-5; D possibly corresponds to TRBD1 (6 bases). Here the CDR3 reads CASSTGRGSFRPQHF. CDR3 nucleotides: TGTGCCAGCAGTACCGGGAGGGGGAGCTTTCGGCCCCAGCATTTT.